This record concerns one T cell receptor beta chain sequence. In its sample, this clone was seen a few times. What this receptor recognizes is not known. The sample holds no much larger clone one base away, and base qualities are not on file. Trimming leaves V shorter by 6 bases and J shorter by 4 bases, with the junction holding 9 bases beyond the gene matches. CDR1 MNHNS and CDR2 SASEGT were looked up in the germline V gene. The CDR3 has 15 amino acids, counting the end cysteine and phenylalanine. The sequence is cut down to CDR3 DNA, 45 bases in frame from base 1. These data belong to a study of cytotoxic CD8 clonotypes in ibrutinib-treated CLL (dated by TCRdb to the early 2020s). Context from the whole study: The cohort had about a dozen relapsed/refractory and around 14 treatment-naive patients; 17 to 18 were IGHV unmutated. On average, each sample had about 250,000 productive templates and tens of thousands of productive rearrangements. Cryopreserved peripheral blood mononuclear cells were collected at three points: before therapy, at response, and at either sustained remission or disease progression. Every remission and progressive disease sample was obtained while ibrutinib was still being received by the patients. Partial responses were observed in roughly 24 patients and complete responses in 2; after a median follow-up of roughly 72 months, remission was maintained in approximately 15 patients and progression was observed in about twelve. Response samples were obtained after a median of roughly eleven months of treatment, with a range of roughly 6 to 40 months. Longitudinal samples were obtainable from about 30% of the roughly 90 participants in the trial. The research as a whole found: Baseline clonality was found to be higher than that of age-matched healthy donors and was strongly correlated with circulating CD8+ T-cell counts. Sustained-remission and progressing patients did not have matched sampling times, and lymph node repertoires were not examined. Public clonotypes were rare and either shrank or stayed stable during treatment, and the rise in clonality at ibrutinib response reflected expansion of private clonotypes. Clonality increased at ibrutinib response, stayed stable in sustained remission, and fell back toward baseline at progression.

For TCR beta library preparation, 1.5 to 2 micrograms of genomic DNA were extracted from the cryopreserved PBMCs. Longitudinal blood samples from CLL patients on ibrutinib monotherapy were analyzed using high-throughput TCR beta sequencing. The patients were enrolled in a single-center, open-label phase 2 trial of ibrutinib monotherapy. A MiSeq instrument was used for deep resolution sequencing, which targeted depths ranging from 1 in 1 million up to 1 in 200,000 T cells, with coverage averaging 10x for each clonotype. The immunoSEQ hsTCRB Kit was used to generate the TCR beta libraries. As for the authors' bioinformatics: The data were analyzed with ImmunoSEQ Analyzer and ImmunoSEQ Data Assistant, and V, D and J gene assignments followed IMGT definitions. Clonality, which ranges from 0 to 1, was calculated by subtracting the normalized Shannon entropy of productive rearrangement frequencies from one. Only overrepresented clonotypes making up at least 0.05% of each patient's repertoire were included in the public clonotype analysis. Repertoires from about a dozen age-matched healthy donors in immuneACCESS were used as clonality controls. TCRdb re-hosts the immuneACCESS table, in-frame sequences only. Its copies lack some clones; in the studies checked, an unresolved V gene accounts for under half of them, and the cause for the rest is not known. V, J and clone size are taken as reported in that table, and D and trimming were inferred from the DNA itself. The sample data list approximately 320,000 clones, and 67% of these were observed just once. Roughly 6% of the sample lies in the top ten.

Material: PBMCs, obtained after 36 months of ibrutinib treatment. Here the chain combines TRBV6-1 and TRBJ1-2; 9 central bases correspond to TRBD1. The TCR was taken from a human donor with chronic lymphocytic leukemia. The DNA is TGTGCCAGCAGATCCGGGACAGGGCGCGGCTATGGCTACACCTTC. This is translated as CASRSGTGRGYGYTF.